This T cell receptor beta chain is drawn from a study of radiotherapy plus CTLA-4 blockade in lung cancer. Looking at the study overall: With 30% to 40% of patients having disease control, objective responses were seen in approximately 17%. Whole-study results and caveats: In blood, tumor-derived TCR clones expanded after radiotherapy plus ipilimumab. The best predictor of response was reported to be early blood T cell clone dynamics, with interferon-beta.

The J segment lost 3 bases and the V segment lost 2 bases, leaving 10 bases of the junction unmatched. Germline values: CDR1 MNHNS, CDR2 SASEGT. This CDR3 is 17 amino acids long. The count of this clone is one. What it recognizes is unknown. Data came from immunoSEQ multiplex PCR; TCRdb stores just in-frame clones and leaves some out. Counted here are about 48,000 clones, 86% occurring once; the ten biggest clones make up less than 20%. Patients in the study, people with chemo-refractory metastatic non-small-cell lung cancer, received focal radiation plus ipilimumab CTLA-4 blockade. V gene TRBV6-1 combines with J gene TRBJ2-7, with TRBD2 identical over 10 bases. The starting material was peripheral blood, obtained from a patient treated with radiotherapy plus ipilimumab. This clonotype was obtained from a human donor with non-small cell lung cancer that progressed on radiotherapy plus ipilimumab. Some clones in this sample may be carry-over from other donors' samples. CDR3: CASSEIIGLAVHYEQYF. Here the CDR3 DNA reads TGTGCCAGCAGTGAAATTATAGGACTAGCGGTTCACTACGAGCAGTACTTC.